The 13 T cell receptor beta chains given below trace back to one sample, sequenced in a study of blood T cell repertoires in COVID-19. Sequenced by immunoSEQ multiplex PCR; TCRdb stores in-frame clones only, minus some. The sample has hundreds of thousands of clones, around 92% seen once. The specimen sequenced was peripheral blood. The receptors originated from a woman under 40 with COVID-19, enrolled during active disease.

The V and J genes are TRBV3-1 (or the pseudogene TRBV3-2) and TRBJ1-4; 8 positions match TRBD1. Per the germline V gene, CDR1 is LGHDT and CDR2 is YNNKEL (reference sequence). The CDR3 loop spans 16 amino acids. V shed 2 bases and J 3 bases; nucleotides not matched to a gene: 5. The CDR3 region is CASSQQPGQANEKLFF. CDR3 DNA: TGTGCCAGCAGCCAACAACCGGGACAGGCTAATGAAAAACTGTTTTTT.

The chain couples TRBV7-8 to TRBJ2-5; 10 nucleotides align to TRBD2. Per germline, CDR1 SGHVS and CDR2 FQNEAQ. The V segment lost 3 bases and the J segment 1 base; nucleotides outside the gene matches: 8. The CDR3 totals 17 residues. DNA for the CDR3: TGTGCCAGCAGCTTGGGCTCGGGACTAGCGAGCCAAGAGACCCAGTACTTC. Residues: CASSLGSGLASQETQYF.

About this clone itself: One base separates it from a far larger clone, so it is likely a read error. This chain links TRBV5-8 with TRBJ2-6, with D possibly TRBD1 on 5 matching bases. Germline assignment: CDR1 SGHTS and CDR2 YDEGEE. The CDR3 is made up of 14 amino acids. The ends were cut back, 5 bases at V and 2 bases at J, with 8 bases in the middle. The CDR3 region has the DNA TGTGCCAGCAGTCCAGGGACTGGGGCCAACGTCCTGACTTTC. It yields the protein CASSPGTGANVLTF.

The rearrangement uses TRBV4-3 and TRBJ2-3; possibly TRBD2 for D (6 bases). The CDR3 has 13 residues. Germline V gives CDR1 LGHNA, CDR2 YSLEER. V was trimmed by 0 bases and J by 9 bases, leaving 10 bases between them. CDR3 protein: CASSQDRAGTQYF. In DNA form, the CDR3 reads TGCGCCAGCAGCCAAGACCGGGCGGGGACGCAGTATTTT.

The chain is built from TRBV5-1 and TRBJ2-7; weak D call: TRBD2 (5 bases). V was shortened by 4 bases and J by 2 bases, with 16 bases between the two germline ends. There are 15 residues in the CDR3. Looked up from germline, CDR1 is SGHRS and CDR2 is YFSETQ. For the CDR3, the DNA is TGCGCCAGCAGCCCCCCGGGAAGGGCTGCCTACGAGCAGTACTTC. Its protein is CASSPPGRAAYEQYF.

The chain is built from TRBV30 and TRBJ2-5; 12 bases are shared with TRBD2. The germline V gene encodes CDR1 GTSNPN and CDR2 SVGIG (reference sequence). The CDR3 spans 14 residues. The V and J ends lost 1 base and 5 bases, in that order; junction bases with no gene match: 2. CDR3 in amino acids: CAWSGLAGGETQYF. The CDR3 nucleotides read TGTGCCTGGAGTGGCCTAGCGGGAGGGGAGACCCAGTACTTC.

This chain uses TRBV6-5 with TRBJ2-7; possibly TRBD2 for D (5 bases). This CDR3 has 14 amino acids. V lost 4 bases, J lost 5 bases, and 15 bases lay in between. The germline gives CDR1 MNHEY, CDR2 SVGAGI. CDR3 in amino acids: CASSFGGPLNEQYF. CDR3 DNA sequence: TGTGCCAGCAGTTTTGGAGGCCCCTTAAACGAGCAGTACTTC.

Remarks on this clone: The junction shows a germline mismatch at one end, possibly a read error. The chain employs TRBV3-1 (or the pseudogene TRBV3-2) and TRBJ1-1; D gene ambiguous. The germline V gene has CDR1 LGHDT and CDR2 YNNKEL (reference sequence). This CDR3 has 16 amino acids. The CDR3 DNA reads as TGTGCCAGCAGCAAAGACCTTCATCGGGTCTACACTGAAGCTTTCTTT. The encoded protein is CASSKDLHRVYTEAFF.

The gene calls are TRBV5-6 and TRBJ2-6; TRBD1 agrees at 9 bases. The CDR3 has 18 residues. From germline, CDR1 is SGHDT and CDR2 YYEEEE. Losses at the gene ends were 7 bases for V and 0 bases for J; bases not matched to a gene: 11. CDR3 in DNA: TGTGCCAGCCTCTGGGGGACAGGGAGAGCCTCTGGGGCCAACGTCCTGACTTTC. Residues: CASLWGTGRASGANVLTF.

A single count supports this clone. DNA of the CDR3: TGTGCCAGCAGCTCCACCGGGACAGGGGGCCATAATTCACCCCTCCACTTT. Translation gives CASSSTGTGGHNSPLHF. V is TRBV7-2 and J is TRBJ1-6, with 12 bases matching TRBD1. The CDR3 spans 17 residues. Germline CDR1 and CDR2: SGHTA and FQGNSA. The trim removed 4 bases at V and 5 bases at J, leaving 6 bases unmatched.

This chain uses TRBV4-1 with TRBJ1-3; D is ambiguous. The CDR3 is 16 residues long. CDR1 and CDR2 from the germline V gene are MGHRA and YSYEKL. Trimming took off 4 bases at V and 0 bases at J, with 13 bases between the two ends. The CDR3 loop reads CASSRSGTDSGNTIYF. The CDR3 DNA reads TGCGCCAGCAGCCGATCGGGTACGGACTCTGGAAACACCATATATTTT.

This rearrangement joins TRBV6-2 or TRBV6-3 to TRBJ1-2, with 7 bases matching TRBD1. Trimming cost V 2 bases and J 4 bases; bases outside gene matches: 4. CDR1 is MNHEY, CDR2 SVGEGT, per germline. The CDR3 covers 14 residues. CDR3 coding DNA: TGTGCCAGCAGTTACGACAGGGACTCCTATGGCTACACCTTC. It specifies CASSYDRDSYGYTF.

The chain uses TRBV27 and TRBJ2-7, with 7 positions matching TRBD2. Germline CDR1 MNHEY, CDR2 SMNVEV (reference sequence). This CDR3 comprises 14 residues. The ends lost 5 bases at V and 0 bases at J; junction bases unmatched: 4. For the CDR3, the DNA is TGTGCCAGCAGTATCGGACTAGTCTCCTACGAGCAGTACGTC. Its translation: CASSIGLVSYEQYV.